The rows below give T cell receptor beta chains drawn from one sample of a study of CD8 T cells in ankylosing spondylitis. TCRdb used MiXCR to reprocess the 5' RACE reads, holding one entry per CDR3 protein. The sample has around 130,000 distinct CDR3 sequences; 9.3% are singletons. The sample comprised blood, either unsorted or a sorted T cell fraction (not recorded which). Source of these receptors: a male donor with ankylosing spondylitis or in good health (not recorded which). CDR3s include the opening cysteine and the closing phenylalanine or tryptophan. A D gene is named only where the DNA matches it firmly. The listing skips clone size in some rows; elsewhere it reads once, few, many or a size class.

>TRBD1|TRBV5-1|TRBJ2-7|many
TGCGCCAGCAGCGAGAGGACAGGGACAACCTACGAGCAGTACTTC
CASSERTGTTYEQYF
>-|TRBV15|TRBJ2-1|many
TGTGCCACCAGCAGAGCACGGACGGCCTTTACTGAGCAGTTCTTC
CATSRARTAFTEQFF
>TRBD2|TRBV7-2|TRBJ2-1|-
TGTGCCACCCAGAGGGGACTAGCGGGAACGGATGAGCAGTTCTTC
CATQRGLAGTDEQFF
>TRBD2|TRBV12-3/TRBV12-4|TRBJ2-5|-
TGTGCCAGCAGTTTGGAGACTAGCGTAGAGACCCAGTACTTC
CASSLETSVETQYF
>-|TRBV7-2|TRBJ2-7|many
TGTGCCAGCAGCCTCGCAGGCGGAAACCCGACCTACGAGCAGTACTTC
CASSLAGGNPTYEQYF
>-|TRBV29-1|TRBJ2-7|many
TGCAGCGTTGAAATAGGGAACGAGCAGTACTTC
CSVEIGNEQYF
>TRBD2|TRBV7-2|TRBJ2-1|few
TGTGCCAGCAGCTTAACTAGCGGGAGGAGGGATGAGCAGTTCTTC
CASSLTSGRRDEQFF
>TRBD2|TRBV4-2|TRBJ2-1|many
TGTGCCAGCAGCCAAGTTTCTAGCGGGAGGGCGTTTAATGAGCAGTTCTTC
CASSQVSSGRAFNEQFF
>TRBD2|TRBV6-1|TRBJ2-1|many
TGTGCCAGCAGCCCAGCGGGGGGGCCCTACAATGAGCAGTTCTTC
CASSPAGGPYNEQFF
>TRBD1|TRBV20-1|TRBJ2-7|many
TGCAGTGCCCCTAATACAGGGGGCAATTCCTACGAGCAGTACTTC
CSAPNTGGNSYEQYF
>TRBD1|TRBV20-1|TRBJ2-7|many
TGCAGTGCTAGAAAGGACAGGGGGCCCTACGAGCAGTACTTC
CSARKDRGPYEQYF
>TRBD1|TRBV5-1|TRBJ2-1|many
TGCGCCAGCAGCTTGACTCGGACAGGGGATGATGAGCAGTTCTTC
CASSLTRTGDDEQFF
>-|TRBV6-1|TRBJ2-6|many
TGTGCCAGCAGGACCGGGGGCTCTGGGGCCAACGTCCTGACTTTC
CASRTGGSGANVLTF
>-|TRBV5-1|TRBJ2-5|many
TGCGCCAGCAGCTTTGGAAGGGTCCTCGGGGAGACCCAGTACTTC
CASSFGRVLGETQYF
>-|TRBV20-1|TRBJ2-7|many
TGCAGTGCCCGCACCCCCCGGACAGTAAATGACTCCTACGAGCAGTACTTC
CSARTPRTVNDSYEQYF
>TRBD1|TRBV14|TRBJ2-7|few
TGTGCCAGCAGCCACTTCATGGACAGGGAATACGAGCAGTACTTC
CASSHFMDREYEQYF
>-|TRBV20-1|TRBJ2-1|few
TGCAGTGCTAGTGGTGCGAGCTCCTACAATGAGCAGTTCTTC
CSASGASSYNEQFF
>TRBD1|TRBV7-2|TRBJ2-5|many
TGTGCCAGCAGCTTCACCGGGACAGGGAGTGGTTTGGAGACCCAGTACTTC
CASSFTGTGSGLETQYF
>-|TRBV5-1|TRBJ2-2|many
TGCGCCAGCAGCTTGTCGGGGGCAGGCACCGGGGAGCTGTTTTTT
CASSLSGAGTGELFF
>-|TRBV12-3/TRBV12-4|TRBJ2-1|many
TGTGCCAGCAGTTCCTCAGGCAGGAGCTCCTACAATGAGCAGTTCTTC
CASSSSGRSSYNEQFF
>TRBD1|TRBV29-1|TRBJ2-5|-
TGCAGCGCGACAGGGCGACGTTACCAAGAGACCCAGTACTTC
CSATGRRYQETQYF
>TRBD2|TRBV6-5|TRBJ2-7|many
TGTGCCAGCAGTTACCGTAGCGGGATTGGCGAGCAGTACTTC
CASSYRSGIGEQYF
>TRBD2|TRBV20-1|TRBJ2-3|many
TGCAGTGCTGGTATAGCGGGAGTAACCGATACGCAGTATTTT
CSAGIAGVTDTQYF
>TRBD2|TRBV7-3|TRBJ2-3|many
TGTGCCAGCAGCCCATGGGCGGGAGCTGGCACAGATACGCAGTATTTT
CASSPWAGAGTDTQYF
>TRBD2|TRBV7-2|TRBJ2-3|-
TGTGCCAGCAGCCTCACTAGCGGGAGGGGAGGGGATACGCAGTATTTT
CASSLTSGRGGDTQYF
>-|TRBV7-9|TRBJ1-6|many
TGTGCCAGCAGCTTAACACAGGACAAAAATTCACCCCTCCACTTT
CASSLTQDKNSPLHF
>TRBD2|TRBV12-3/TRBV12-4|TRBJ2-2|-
TGTGCCAGCAATCAACTAGCGCCGACCGGGGAGCTGTTTTTT
CASNQLAPTGELFF
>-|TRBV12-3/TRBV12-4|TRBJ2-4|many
TGTGCCAGCAGTTTAACGGGGGAAAACATTCAGTACTTC
CASSLTGENIQYF
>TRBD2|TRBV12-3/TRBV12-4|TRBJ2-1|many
TGTGCCAGCAGTTCGACTAGCAACGGTGAGCAGTTCTTC
CASSSTSNGEQFF
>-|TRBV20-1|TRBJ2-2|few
TGCAGTGCTAGAGAGCGAGGGACGGCAATCGGGGAGCTGTTTTTT
CSARERGTAIGELFF
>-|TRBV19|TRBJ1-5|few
TGTGCCATCCCACGGGGGGGCAATAGCAATCAGCCCCAGCATTTT
CAIPRGGNSNQPQHF
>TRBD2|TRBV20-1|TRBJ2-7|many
TGCAGTGCGGTCCCTAGCGGCACCTACGAGCAGTACTTC
CSAVPSGTYEQYF
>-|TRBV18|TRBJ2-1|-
TGTGCCAGCTCACCACAGGGTCAGATGCCCCCCGATGAGCAGTTCTTC
CASSPQGQMPPDEQFF
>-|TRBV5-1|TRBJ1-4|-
TGCGCCAGCAGCTTGATGGGCGAAAAACTGTTTTTT
CASSLMGEKLFF
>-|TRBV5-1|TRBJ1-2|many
TGCGCCAGCAGCTTGGTAGCCACCTATGGCTACACCTTC
CASSLVATYGYTF
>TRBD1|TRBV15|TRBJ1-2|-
TGTGCCACCAGCAGAGCTGGGACAGGCAGGGGCTATGGCTACACCTTC
CATSRAGTGRGYGYTF
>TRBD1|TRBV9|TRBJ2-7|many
TGTGCCAGCAGCGTAGGGGACAGAGCCTACGAGCAGTACTTC
CASSVGDRAYEQYF
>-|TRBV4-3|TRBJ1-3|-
TGCGCCAGCAGCCAGGGCAGGGGACACCCAACAGCGTTATCTGGAAACACCATATATTTT
CASSQGRGHPTALSGNTIYF
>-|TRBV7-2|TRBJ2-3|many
TGTGCCAGCAGCCCCCCGATCACAGATACGCAGTATTTT
CASSPPITDTQYF
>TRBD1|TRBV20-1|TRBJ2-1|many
TGCAGTCCGGGGACAGGGGGCGCCGTAGGCTACAATGAGCAGTTCTTC
CSPGTGGAVGYNEQFF
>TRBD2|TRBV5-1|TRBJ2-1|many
TGCGCCAGCAGCTCTCGGGGACTAGGGAGGTACAATGAGCAGTTCTTC
CASSSRGLGRYNEQFF
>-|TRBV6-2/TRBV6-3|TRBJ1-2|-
TGTGCCAGCAGCCGACCGATGTTTCAGGGAGTCGACGGCTACACCTTC
CASSRPMFQGVDGYTF
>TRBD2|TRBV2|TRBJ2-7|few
TGTGCCAGCAGTTTTCAGCGGGAGCGACACATGTACGAGCAGTACTTC
CASSFQRERHMYEQYF
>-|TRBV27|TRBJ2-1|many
TGTGCCAGCAGTCAAGGTAATGAGCAGTTCTTC
CASSQGNEQFF
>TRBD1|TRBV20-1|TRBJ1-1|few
TGCAGTGCTAGTGACCTGGGACAGGCGAACACTGAAGCTTTCTTT
CSASDLGQANTEAFF
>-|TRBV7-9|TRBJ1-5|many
TGTGCCAGCAGCTCCGGGGGGGCCGCCGCGGGTACGCCCCAGCATTTT
CASSSGGAAAGTPQHF
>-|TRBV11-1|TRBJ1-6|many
TGTGCCAGCAGCCCGCCCTTGCCCCTGCAGGTCTATAATTCACCCCTCCACTTT
CASSPPLPLQVYNSPLHF